The TCR beta chain under discussion was sequenced for a study of cytomegalovirus exposure and HLA in healthy donors (dated by TCRdb to about 2017). With regard to the full study: An earlier analysis of some 550 of the donors reported about 250 Gb of sequence data and 117 million unique TCR beta sequences from 190 million or so T cells. Roughly 290 gigabases of sequencing data and 91 million or so unique TCR sequences made up an early release that covered over 550 HLA-typed donors. Of the roughly 400 genotyped donors, over 70% fell in the genetic ancestry cluster associated with self-reported Caucasian donors. The study was designed to test whether signatures of past pathogen exposure could be identified by cataloging public T cell receptors. The T cell repertoires of around 730 subjects were profiled by immunosequencing and related to cytomegalovirus serostatus. In addition to the first cohort of about 650 subjects, a separate validation cohort of approximately 130 different subjects was used. To predict cytomegalovirus infection status, the study combined high-throughput TCR immunosequencing, statistical association of individual TCRs with disease status, and machine learning. A later analysis re-analyzed previously published TCR beta repertoires from roughly 600 donors and added high-resolution HLA genotyping to study TCR occurrence patterns. In the later analysis, no new phenotypic data were used to find candidate immune exposures; instead, reliance was placed on TCR beta sequences and their occurrence across donors. An earlier analysis of 500 to 650 of the donors applied high-throughput TCR beta sequencing to assess whether each TCR beta V gene segment acted as functional or pseudogenic. Alongside the repertoire data, information on donor age, sex, ethnicity and CMV serostatus was compiled. Genome-wide SNP genotypes for about three fifths of the roughly 670 donors were used in a later genetic analysis, which treated that subset as a discovery cohort. Every discovery cohort repertoire had been produced on one sequencing platform. HLA typing covered class I and class II loci at four-digit resolution. Typing coverage varied by locus: about 629-640 donors for A, B, C, DRB1 and DQB1; some 520 for DQA1; more than 600 for DPA1; about 450 for DPB1. About five DR-DQ haplotypes were handled as single units for association and clustering, since linkage in the cohort was strong. On average, roughly 240,000 unique TCR beta nucleotide sequences were sequenced per donor among about 400 genotyped donors of the cohort, with roughly 18% of those sequences being non-productive.

Points the paper makes about the study in general: According to a later genetic analysis, donors in an Asian-associated ancestry cluster had fewer N-insertions in productive TCRs than the approximately 610-donor mean. In this cohort, only TCR beta chains were sequenced, and detectable features were limited by the absence of alpha or paired-chain data. It was suggested by the authors that the approach could potentially be generalized to other disease states and immunological phenotypes. Over 15 rarely observed V segments, including chromosome 9 orphons, were excluded from the earlier analysis of about 500 of the donors because counts were too low. In both the original and validation cohorts, the classifier was reported to diagnose cytomegalovirus status with high specificity and sensitivity. Linkage disequilibrium might explain the correlated functional status among segregating V segments, but an unknown experimental factor could not be excluded. A further reported finding was that TCR beta sequences accurately predicted the HLA-A and HLA-B alleles for most subjects in the first cohort. A total of 150 to 200 TCR beta chains were listed by the study as associated with cytomegalovirus. According to a later analysis, parvovirus B19, influenza, CMV and Epstein-Barr virus appeared linked to several top co-occurrence clusters. A later genetic analysis associated a missense DCLRE1C variant with V-gene and J-gene trimming of TCR beta chains, and an independent cohort replicated the association. Immune exposure information for the cohort was limited to CMV serostatus. HLA typing was unavailable for some donors at each locus, so association tests used only the typed subset. Most TCR sequences were observed very rarely across donors, whereas some public TCRs were present in many individuals. At a false discovery rate of 0.05, a later analysis linked some 17,000 TCR beta sequences to specific HLA alleles. Three of the identified cytomegalovirus-associated TCR beta chains were confirmed in vitro to be specific for cytomegalovirus antigens. Presence/absence analyses assumed roughly uniform sequencing depth across donors, an assumption that may not hold. According to a later analysis, TCR association rates differed among HLA loci, with DRB1 alleles showing the most associated TCRs and HLA-C alleles showing the fewest. Some IMGT-functional V segments, including TRBV6-2 and TRBV6-3, could not be distinguished by the 87-base-pair reads and were therefore excluded. In a later analysis, most CMV-associated TCR beta chains were found to appear HLA-restricted, with HLA associations seemingly driven largely by CMV exposure. When HLA alleles, especially DR and DQ, strongly co-occurred, TCR associations were difficult to assign to individual alleles. Compared with equally common non-associated chains, HLA-associated TCR beta chains in a later analysis were more clonally expanded and had lower generation probabilities. A group of highly shared sequence variants was considered likely to be a technical artifact of the sequencing pipeline. An earlier analysis of approximately 600 of the donors showed that most TCR beta V segments appeared in productive rearrangements either about 90% or about 30% of the time, which broadly matched IMGT annotations.

The CDR3 covers 12 residues, taking in both the cysteine and the phenylalanine. Of the read, only the CDR3 DNA is kept; its 36 bases are in frame from base 1. The CDR1 and CDR2 encoded by the germline V gene are LGHNA and YNFKEQ. Relative to germline, V is 1 base shorter and J is 4 bases shorter, with 4 bases between their ends. Libraries were prepared through the immunoSEQ multiplex PCR assay. For the multiplex PCR, a mixture combining 60 forward primers for TCR Vbeta segments and 13 reverse primers for TCR Jbeta segments was used. A multiplex PCR assay on genomic DNA amplified the CDR3 region of rearranged TCR beta genes. The Illumina HiSeq System was used to sequence the amplified TCR beta libraries as 87-base-pair reads. In the original analysis: A later analysis tallied tens of millions of unique TCR beta chains across the 666 repertoires, and approximately 11 million of those chains were shared by two or more donors. To remove PCR and sequencing errors, raw reads were error-corrected and collapsed into unique sequences using a nearest-neighbor algorithm that merged closely related sequences. Alignment of CDR3 sequences to IMGT reference sequences was used to assign V, D and J gene segments. Each retained sequence needed at least a six-nucleotide match to both a V gene segment and a J gene segment. A rearrangement counted as productive if the CDR3 had no stop codons and remained in frame with V and J, and every other rearrangement counted as non-productive. CDR3 was defined according to IMGT convention as the region running from the second conserved V-encoded cysteine to the conserved J-encoded phenylalanine. Sequences without an unambiguous match to a single V gene segment were excluded from the earlier analysis of over 500 of the donors. An earlier analysis of around 600 of the donors classified V segments as functional when productive rearrangements were above 56.7% and as segregating when the standard deviation between donors was above 5%. To diagnose cytomegalovirus status from the catalog of TCR beta chain sequences, a statistical classification framework was built. A later analysis assigned V and J genes by comparing TCR nucleotide sequences with IMGT/GENE-DB human TR gene sequences. In a later analysis, CDR3 sequences and most-parsimonious VDJ recombination scenarios were assigned using the TCRdist pipeline. In a later analysis, each TCR beta chain was defined by its CDR3 amino acid sequence together with its V-gene family, and reads lacking a unique V-gene family were excluded. In a later analysis, fewer than 650 highly shared, low-generation-probability nucleotide sequences were removed to address suspected cross-contamination and a sequencing artifact. In a later analysis, a clonal expansion index for each public chain was calculated from normalized within-repertoire ranks of inferred template counts. A later analysis computed generation probabilities with a VDJ recombination model fitted to out-of-frame rearrangements, and checked the results against IGoR. Hypergeometric tests were used in a later analysis to score TCR-TCR, TCR-HLA and TCR-CMV co-occurrence, with a repertoire-size bias correction applied to the TCR pairs. To estimate false discovery rates, a later analysis permuted the HLA or CMV assignments 20 times. In a later analysis, co-occurring TCRs were grouped with DBSCAN, and TCRdist sequence similarity was added when clustering was performed within HLA-allele-positive subsets. Repertoires with fewer than 30,000 or more than 120,000 public chains were left out of co-occurrence clustering, as were a few repertoires with anomalous nucleotide sharing. What TCRdb holds here is the immuneACCESS table cut down to in-frame rearrangements. Part of the clones is not present; checked against another copy, under half of the missing clones reflect an unresolved V gene, and the others are unexplained. V, J and clone size reflect that table, while D and trimming were determined from the DNA. Across this sample there are 150,000 to 200,000 clones, with around 78% seen only once. Together, the top ten hold less than 2% of the sample.

As to this clone: It has no known antigen specificity. It has no much larger one-base neighbor in the sample; base qualities were not kept.

The cohort comprised fewer than 750 healthy bone marrow donors. Cohort members were all nominally healthy when sampled, although unrecorded immune exposures were likely present. The donor tested CMV seronegative and was one of the 352 seronegative cohort members. Every donor gave a peripheral blood sample, and the peripheral blood mononuclear cells from that sample were used for TCR beta sequencing. The Qiagen DNeasy Blood Extraction Kit was used to extract genomic DNA from the blood cell samples. The sequencing input was PBMCs. The rearrangement combines TRBV4-2 with TRBJ2-5; confidence is insufficient to name the D gene. This TCR came from a man aged 35-49 years in good health and CMV-seronegative. The DNA sequence follows: TGTGCCAGCAGCCAAGCAGGAGAGACCCAGTACTTC. Translated, it gives CASSQAGETQYF.